This TCR beta chain was captured in a study of blood T cell repertoires in COVID-19 (dated by TCRdb to the early 2020s). About the investigation overall: The collaborator samples originated in the United States, Italy and Spain and spanned the acute and convalescent phases of COVID-19. HLA class I and class II types, where available, came from metadata supplied by the sample provider rather than from assay-based typing. The sample metadata nearly always contained a de-identified subject ID, COVID-19 status, age in years and sex. Samples came from the ongoing ImmuneRACE study (first 160 participants) plus 1,254 subjects from 6 global collaborators. The dataset comprised deeply sampled blood TCRbeta repertoires from subjects exposed to, actively infected with, or recovered from COVID-19. The repertoires were released in a freely available public database meant as a resource for research on the immune response to SARS-CoV-2. The material from the prospective study consisted of cDNA or gDNA derived from T cells, B-cell-depleted T cells, or PBMCs. Beyond this particular receptor, the publication reports: Clinical and demographic metadata were provided uncurated, with the amount varying by source and participant.

On this clone itself: The antigen it binds to is not known. Per-base quality was not reported, and no clone a single base away is much larger than it.

The germline V gene gives CDR1 as KGHDR and CDR2 as SFDVKD. Germline trimming amounts to 7 bases on V and 5 bases on J, with 8 as the count of junction bases outside the gene matches. CDR3 length: 15 amino acids, cysteine to phenylalanine. Only the CDR3 portion is preserved as DNA: 45 bases, with reading frame beginning at the first base. TCRbeta CDR3 regions were amplified from genomic DNA using the immunoSEQ Assay, a bias-controlled multiplex PCR. On the study's bioinformatics: The number of nucleated cells in each sample was estimated by amplification of reference gene primers within the assay. To quantify the absolute abundance of each unique TCRbeta CDR3 rearrangement, sequence reads were collapsed and filtered. For each sample, productive Simpson clonality was calculated as the square root of Simpson's diversity index across productive rearrangements. TCRdb's version of the immuneACCESS table is confined to in-frame rearrangements and falls short of the full clone set. An unresolved V gene accounts for under half of the shortfall where checked; the remainder is of unknown origin. For V, J and clone size, that table is used; D and trimming come from the DNA. This sample comprises roughly 190,000 clones, about 85% of them detected only once. Roughly 15% of the sample belongs to the ten largest clones.

In Seattle, one collaborating source enrolled patients while the infection was active and tracked those patients longitudinally over the course of disease. Each collaborating institution followed its own protocols to collect whole blood in K2EDTA tubes. For TCRbeta analysis, collaborators shipped samples in one of three forms: frozen whole blood, isolated PBMCs, or DNA extracted from either of those sample types. This clonotype was obtained from a woman aged 70-85 years with COVID-19, enrolled during active disease. The material sequenced was peripheral blood. The receptor chain draws on TRBV24-1 and TRBJ2-2; 8 bases in the middle match TRBD2. This receptor carries the CDR3 CATRPAGDSTGELFF. Read as DNA, the sequence is TGTGCCACCAGGCCAGCGGGAGACTCTACCGGGGAGCTGTTTTTT.